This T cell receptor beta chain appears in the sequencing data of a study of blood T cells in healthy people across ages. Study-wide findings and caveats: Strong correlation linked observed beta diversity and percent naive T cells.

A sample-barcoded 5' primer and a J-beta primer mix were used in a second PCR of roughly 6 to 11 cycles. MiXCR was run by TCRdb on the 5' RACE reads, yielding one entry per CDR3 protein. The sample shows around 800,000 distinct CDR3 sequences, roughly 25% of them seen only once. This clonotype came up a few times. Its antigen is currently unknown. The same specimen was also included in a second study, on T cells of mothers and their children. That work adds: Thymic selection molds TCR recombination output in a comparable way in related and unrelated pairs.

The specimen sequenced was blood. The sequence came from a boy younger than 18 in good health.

This CDR3 reads CASSPPGRGEQYF. Written as DNA, the CDR3 is TGCGCCAGCAGCCCCCCGGGGCGGGGAGAGCAGTACTTC. The gene calls are TRBV5-1 and TRBJ2-5; D might be TRBD2 (6 bases). V was trimmed by 4 bases and J by 11 bases, leaving 18 bases between them. The CDR3 runs 13 residues. From germline, CDR1 is SGHRS and CDR2 YFSETQ.